This is a list of T cell receptor beta chains from one sample in a study of blood T cell repertoires in COVID-19. The table came from immunoSEQ multiplex PCR; TCRdb's copy has only in-frame clones and leaves some out. The sample lists under 85,000 clones, roughly 80% occurring once. The specimen was peripheral blood. Source of these receptors: a human donor in a cohort sampled during active COVID-19. The CDR3 runs from the conserved cysteine through the conserved F or W. A D gene is named only where the DNA matches it firmly. Clone size is stated in some rows and not others, as once, few, many or a class when expanded.

>TRBJ1-1|once|TRBV9|NA
TGTGCCAGCAGCGTAGATTGGAGGACAGCTAACACTGAAGCTTTCTTT
CASSVDWRTANTEAFF
>TRBJ2-5|NA|TRBV5-1|TRBD2
TGCGCCAGCAGTTTGGTAGGACTAGATGAAGAGACCCAGTACTTC
CASSLVGLDEETQYF
>TRBJ2-7|many|TRBV3-1/TRBV3-2|TRBD2
TGTGCCAGCAGCCAAGCTACTAGCGGGGGGAAGCAGTACTTC
CASSQATSGGKQYF
>TRBJ2-7|few|TRBV11-2|NA
TGTGCCAGCAGCTTAGCCGGGTCCCGAAAGGAGCAGTACTTC
CASSLAGSRKEQYF
>TRBJ1-2|NA|TRBV9|TRBD1
TGTGCCAGCAGCCCCTACCGGGACAGCAATTTGGGCTTC
CASSPYRDSNLGF
>TRBJ1-2|NA|TRBV27|TRBD1
TGTGCCAGCAGTTTATTGGGACAGGGAATGTATGGCTACACCTTC
CASSLLGQGMYGYTF
>TRBJ2-7|NA|TRBV14|NA
TGTGCCAGCAGCCAAGAAACGCGACAGTCAGGCTCCTACGAGCAGTACTTC
CASSQETRQSGSYEQYF
>TRBJ1-5|NA|TRBV19|NA
TGTGCCAGTAGTATAGGGGGGCGATATAGCAATCAGCCCCAGCATTTT
CASSIGGRYSNQPQHF
>TRBJ2-3|NA|TRBV28|TRBD2
TGTGCCAGCAGTTTGATGGGACTAGCGGGGGATCCGGGGGTGCAGTATTTT
CASSLMGLAGDPGVQYF
>TRBJ2-5|NA|TRBV29-1|TRBD2
TGCAGCGTTGAAGGAATCTGGGCGACTAGCGGTCAAGAGACCCAGTACTTC
CSVEGIWATSGQETQYF
>TRBJ1-2|once|TRBV10-1|TRBD1
TGCGCCAGCAGTGAGAGGGGGCTAACGGTTGGCTACACCTTC
CASSERGLTVGYTF
>TRBJ2-1|NA|TRBV7-9|TRBD1
TGTGCCAGCAGCAGCCGGGACAGCAACTACAATGAGCAGTTCTTC
CASSSRDSNYNEQFF
>TRBJ1-4|NA|TRBV7-6|NA
TGTGCCAGCAGCTTAGCCCCAAAAGGAGGCACTAATGAAAAACTGTTTTTT
CASSLAPKGGTNEKLFF
>TRBJ1-5|NA|TRBV5-1|TRBD1
TGCGCCAGCAGCCCGGACAGGGGAACTCAGCCCCAGCATTTT
CASSPDRGTQPQHF
>TRBJ1-1|NA|TRBV6-6|NA
TGTGCCAGCAGTTACGGACAGATTGAAGCTTTCTTT
CASSYGQIEAFF
>TRBJ2-6|NA|TRBV7-8|TRBD1
TGTGCCAGCAGCTCTGACAGGGCCACTGGGGCCAACGTCCTGACTTTC
CASSSDRATGANVLTF
>TRBJ2-7|NA|TRBV6-1|NA
TGTGCCAGCAGTGAATACGACGGACAGCCGGGATTTGGGCAGTACTTC
CASSEYDGQPGFGQYF
>TRBJ2-7|NA|TRBV2|TRBD2
TGTGCCAGCAGTGCGGGCCAGCGGGGACCCTACGAGCAGTACTTC
CASSAGQRGPYEQYF
>TRBJ2-7|NA|TRBV5-1|NA
TGCGCCAGCAGCTTACGGACAGCCGACTACGAGCAGTACTTC
CASSLRTADYEQYF
>TRBJ1-3|once|TRBV5-1|NA
TGCGCCAGCAGCTTGCTTCCAGGGATATCGTCTGGAAACACCATATATTTT
CASSLLPGISSGNTIYF
>TRBJ2-7|NA|TRBV28|TRBD2
TGTGCCAGCAGTCTGGGCGGGGGGAGGTACGAGCAGTACTTC
CASSLGGGRYEQYF
>TRBJ1-4|few|TRBV2|NA
TGTGCCAGCAGGGACTCTGGAAGTGGTGAAAAACTGTTTTTT
CASRDSGSGEKLFF
>TRBJ1-5|NA|TRBV20-1|NA
TGCAGTGCTAGTCTTCAGGGGCAGGCTCAGCCCCAGCATTTT
CSASLQGQAQPQHF
>TRBJ1-1|few|TRBV5-1|TRBD1
TGCGCCAGCAGCTCGCAACAGGGGCAGAACACTGAAGCTTTCTTT
CASSSQQGQNTEAFF
>TRBJ1-2|few|TRBV7-2|TRBD1
TGTGCCAGCAGCTTAGCGTTGGGGACAGGGGCTGGCTACACCTTC
CASSLALGTGAGYTF
>TRBJ1-1|NA|TRBV6-5|NA
TGTGCCAGCAGGAACGGAGGTGGGGGAGGCTCTGAAGCTTTCTTT
CASRNGGGGGSEAFF
>TRBJ1-3|NA|TRBV2|TRBD1
TGTGCCAGCAGTGGGAGCAGGGGGCCTGGAAACACCATATATTTT
CASSGSRGPGNTIYF
>TRBJ2-1|NA|TRBV5-4|TRBD2
TGTGCCAGCAGCTTCGGAATAGCGGGGGAAAACAATGAGCAGTTCTTC
CASSFGIAGENNEQFF
>TRBJ2-1|NA|TRBV5-1|NA
TGCGCCAGCAGCTTTGAACTAGGCTACAATGAGCAGTTCTTC
CASSFELGYNEQFF
>TRBJ1-3|NA|TRBV7-3|NA
TGTGCCAGCAGCTTAAACGGACAAAGCTCTGGAAACACCATATATTTT
CASSLNGQSSGNTIYF
>TRBJ2-7|few|TRBV5-4|TRBD2
TGTGCCAGCAGCCGGGAGAATATAGCGGGGAGCTACGAGCAGTACTTC
CASSRENIAGSYEQYF
>TRBJ1-2|NA|TRBV5-6|NA
TGTGCCAGCAGAATCAAGGGGAGGTTGGGCTACACCTTC
CASRIKGRLGYTF
>TRBJ2-7|NA|TRBV6-6|NA
TGTGCCAGCAGGTTAGCTGATTCCTACGAGCAGTACTTC
CASRLADSYEQYF
>TRBJ2-6|NA|TRBV2|TRBD1
TGTGCCAGCATTAGACAGGGGGACTCTGGGGCCAACGTCCTGACTTTC
CASIRQGDSGANVLTF
>TRBJ2-7|NA|TRBV27|NA
TGTGCCAGCAAACCGGGACAATCCTACGAGCAGTACTTC
CASKPGQSYEQYF
>TRBJ1-2|NA|TRBV4-1|NA
TGCGCCAGCAGCCCCATTTTCCAGGGGACTAACTATGGCTACACCTTC
CASSPIFQGTNYGYTF
>TRBJ2-5|once|TRBV2|TRBD2
TGTGCCAGCACCCAAGGACTAGCGGGGTACCAAGAGACCCAGTACTTC
CASTQGLAGYQETQYF
>TRBJ1-5|NA|TRBV5-1|NA
TGCGCCAGCAGCTTGGATGTAGGGGTGGAGCCCCAGCATTTT
CASSLDVGVEPQHF
>TRBJ1-5|NA|TRBV11-3|NA
TGTGCCAGCAGCCCGTTAACATGTTTGATGAGCAATCAGCCCCAGCATTTT
CASSPLTCLMSNQPQHF